Listed below are T cell receptor beta chains from one sample, sequenced in a study of cytomegalovirus exposure and HLA in healthy donors. Repertoires were generated with immunoSEQ multiplex PCR, while TCRdb's copy carries only in-frame clones and drops some. The repertoire holds some 100,000 clones, with over 60% as singletons. Sequencing was carried out using PBMCs. Source of these receptors: a female donor in good health and CMV-seropositive. The CDR3 runs from the conserved cysteine through the conserved F or W. D genes are given only for firm matches. Expanded clones are given a class, and other clones once, few, many or no size at all.

J	V	D	size	DNA	CDR3
TRBJ2-2	TRBV29-1	-	-	TGCAGCGTACGCACAGGGACCGGGGAGCTGTTTTTT	CSVRTGTGELFF
TRBJ1-2	TRBV7-9	TRBD1	-	TGTGCCAGCAGCTTATTCGGACAGGGAGCTAACTATGGCTACACCTTC	CASSLFGQGANYGYTF
TRBJ1-2	TRBV2	TRBD1	-	TGTGCCAGCAGTAACCCGGACAGGGGGCCTTATGGCTACACCTTC	CASSNPDRGPYGYTF
TRBJ2-5	TRBV10-3	TRBD2	few	TGTGCCTCGAAGGGGGGACTAGCGGGGGCCCAAGAGACCCAGTACTTC	CASKGGLAGAQETQYF
TRBJ2-7	TRBV30	TRBD2	-	TGTGCCTGGAGTGAACCCCGGTCTAGCGGGACCAACGAGCAGTACTTC	CAWSEPRSSGTNEQYF
TRBJ1-4	TRBV4-1	-	-	TGCGCCAGCAGCAAAAAGTCGGCAGGGGAAGGAGAAAAACTGTTTTTT	CASSKKSAGEGEKLFF
TRBJ1-2	TRBV6-1	-	-	TGTGCCAGCAGAGATACACAGAACTATGGCTACACCTTC	CASRDTQNYGYTF
TRBJ2-6	TRBV5-1	-	-	TGCGCCAGCAGCTCCGCGGGGGCGGGAAGTTCCTGGGGGAGCTTGACTTTC	CASSSAGAGSSWGSLTF
TRBJ2-3	TRBV14	-	-	TGTGCCAGCAGCCAAAGACTAGACTACGATACGCAGTATTTT	CASSQRLDYDTQYF
TRBJ1-5	TRBV18	-	-	TGTGCCAGCTCACCAGGGGAGGGGCAGCCCCAGCATTTT	CASSPGEGQPQHF
TRBJ2-1	TRBV18	TRBD2	-	TGTGCCAGCTCACTGGGACTAGCGGGAGGTAGCTCCTACAATGAGCAGTTCTTC	CASSLGLAGGSSYNEQFF
TRBJ1-4	TRBV19	TRBD1	-	TGTGCCAGTAGTATAGAGACCGGCGGAGGGGGCTATGAAAAACTGTTTTTT	CASSIETGGGGYEKLFF
TRBJ2-1	TRBV5-6	TRBD2	few	TGTGCCAGCAGTTTTCTTAGCGGGAGGGCCAATGAGCAGTTCTTC	CASSFLSGRANEQFF
TRBJ2-1	TRBV2	TRBD2	-	TGTGCCAGCAGTGTCCCTTGGGGGGGGAGGTCCTACAATGAGCAGTTCTTC	CASSVPWGGRSYNEQFF
TRBJ2-2	TRBV6-5	TRBD1	-	TGTGCCAGCAGAGGACAGGCCGGGGAGCTGTTTTTT	CASRGQAGELFF
TRBJ2-3	TRBV5-6	-	-	TGTGCCAGCAGCTTGGATTTTAGCCTTAGCACAGATACGCAGTATTTT	CASSLDFSLSTDTQYF
TRBJ1-1	TRBV14	-	-	TGTGCCAGCAGCCGGGGGGTCCTCACTGAAGCTTTCTTT	CASSRGVLTEAFF
TRBJ1-4	TRBV9	-	-	TGTGCCAGCAGCCCCCGGGGGGGTGCAACTAATGAAAAACTGTTTTTT	CASSPRGGATNEKLFF
TRBJ2-6	TRBV7-9	-	-	TGTGCCAGCAGCACCTGGACATCGGGGGCCAACGTCCTGACTTTC	CASSTWTSGANVLTF
TRBJ1-1	TRBV18	-	-	TGTGCCAGCTCGCCAAGGGGCGATGAAGCTTTCTTT	CASSPRGDEAFF
TRBJ2-7	TRBV30	-	-	TGTGCCTGGAGCCCGGGACTTCTTGCCTACGAGCAGTACTTC	CAWSPGLLAYEQYF
TRBJ1-1	TRBV6-5	-	-	TGTGCCAGCAGTTACAAGGGGATGAACACTGAAGCTTTCTTT	CASSYKGMNTEAFF
TRBJ1-1	TRBV6-5	-	few	TGTGCCAGCAGCCCTCCGTCCGGGTACACTGAAGCTTTCTTT	CASSPPSGYTEAFF
TRBJ2-7	TRBV11-2	TRBD2	-	TGTGCCAGCAGCGCCGGGGCTAGCGGGAGGCTACACGAGCAGTACTTC	CASSAGASGRLHEQYF
TRBJ1-1	TRBV5-1	-	-	TGCGCCAGCAGAACCTCCGGGACATTTAACACTGAAGCTTTCTTT	CASRTSGTFNTEAFF
TRBJ2-1	TRBV14	-	-	TGTGCCAGCAGCCAAGAAGTGAGGGGGAATGAGCAGTTCTTC	CASSQEVRGNEQFF
TRBJ1-1	TRBV18	TRBD1	-	TGTGCCAGCTCACCCCCGGGACAGGGGGCGAACACTGAAGCTTTCTTT	CASSPPGQGANTEAFF
TRBJ2-7	TRBV7-6	-	-	TGTGCCAGCAGCACCGGGACACAGATTGGCGAGCAGTACTTC	CASSTGTQIGEQYF
TRBJ2-6	TRBV27	-	-	TGTGCCAGCAGTTTAGGGTTCTCTGGGGCCAACGGCCTGACTTTC	CASSLGFSGANGLTF
TRBJ1-3	TRBV5-4	TRBD1	-	TGTGCCAGCAGCTTACAGGGGCCTGGAAACACCATATATTTT	CASSLQGPGNTIYF
TRBJ2-7	TRBV5-8	TRBD1	-	TGTGCCAGCAGCCCGGGACAGGGGCCCTACGAGCAGTACTTC	CASSPGQGPYEQYF
TRBJ1-6	TRBV19	TRBD1	-	TGTGCCAGTAGAGGGCCCCGGACAGGGGAGATGAATTCACCCCTCCACTTT	CASRGPRTGEMNSPLHF
TRBJ1-1	TRBV6-5	TRBD1	-	TGTGCCAGCAGTTCCCATGGGACAGGAAACACTGAAGCTTTCTTT	CASSSHGTGNTEAFF
TRBJ2-2	TRBV27	TRBD2	few	TGTGCCAGCAGTTTCGGCCCGGGGAGGGCGGGCACCGGGGAGCTGTTTTTT	CASSFGPGRAGTGELFF
TRBJ1-4	TRBV5-8	-	-	TGTGCCAGCAGCTTGGTCAGGAATGAAAAACTGTTTTTT	CASSLVRNEKLFF
TRBJ1-4	TRBV7-9	TRBD1	-	TGTGCCAGCAGCTGGAGGACAGGCGACATTAAACTGTTTTTT	CASSWRTGDIKLFF
TRBJ2-1	TRBV29-1	TRBD2	few	TGCAGCGTTGACGGACTAGCGGGCAGTGAGCAGTTCTTC	CSVDGLAGSEQFF
TRBJ1-2	TRBV5-8	-	-	TGTGCCAGCAGCTTGGTAGGGGCCGGTAACTATGGCTACACCTTC	CASSLVGAGNYGYTF
TRBJ2-3	TRBV9	TRBD2	-	TGTGCCAGCAGCGCATTAGCGGGAGAAGGAGATACGCAGTATTTT	CASSALAGEGDTQYF
TRBJ1-1	TRBV11-2	-	-	TGTGCCAGCAGCTTTAGGGGTACGGCGGGGACTGAAGCTTTCTTT	CASSFRGTAGTEAFF
TRBJ1-2	TRBV29-1	TRBD1	-	TGCAGCGTTGGGGACAGGAGATATGGCTACACCTTC	CSVGDRRYGYTF
TRBJ2-2	TRBV7-2	-	-	TGTGCCAGCAGCGGGGCCCCAGCAGTCGGGGAGCTGTTTTTT	CASSGAPAVGELFF
TRBJ2-3	TRBV6-4	TRBD2	-	TGTGCCAGGCGGGGGGGGAACACAGATACGCAGTATTTT	CARRGGNTDTQYF
TRBJ2-1	TRBV2	-	-	TGTGCCAGCAGTGAACAGGGCAGGGCTCTTAACAATGAGCAGTTCTTC	CASSEQGRALNNEQFF
TRBJ2-1	TRBV6-4	-	-	TGTGCCAGCAGCCTGGTTGGGGGGGCGCATGAGCAGTTCTTC	CASSLVGGAHEQFF
TRBJ2-7	TRBV7-2	TRBD2	-	TGTGCCAGCAGCTTAGTAGGGGAGGGCTACGAGCAGTACTTC	CASSLVGEGYEQYF
TRBJ2-7	TRBV6-6	TRBD2	-	TGTGCCAGCAGTTACGCCCGGCGGGGAGGGACCTACGAGCAGTACTTC	CASSYARRGGTYEQYF
TRBJ1-1	TRBV5-1	-	-	TGCGCCAGCAGCCGCTACCGGGGCACTGAAGCTTTCTTT	CASSRYRGTEAFF
TRBJ2-6	TRBV30	TRBD1	-	TGTGCCTCTCCGGACAGGTCTGGGGCCAACGGCCTGACTTTC	CASPDRSGANGLTF
TRBJ2-3	TRBV10-2	-	-	TGCGCCAGCACTCGGGAGTCGACTAGCACAGATACGCAGTATTTT	CASTRESTSTDTQYF
TRBJ1-2	TRBV4-1	TRBD1	-	TGCGCCAGCAGCCCTGCCGGGACAGGGGAAGGCTACACCTTC	CASSPAGTGEGYTF
TRBJ2-2	TRBV9	-	-	TGTGCCAGCAGCGAGGGGCCGGGGGGACACCTGAACACCGGGGAGCTGTTTTTT	CASSEGPGGHLNTGELFF
TRBJ1-2	TRBV2	-	once	TGTGTCAGCAGCTCCGACCGACAGTATGGCTACACCTTC	CVSSSDRQYGYTF